Shown below are 6 T cell receptor beta chains from a single sample sequenced in a study of T cell repertoires in cytomegalovirus infection. MiXCR was run by TCRdb on the reads, yielding one entry per CDR3 protein. The sample consists of 200,000 to 300,000 distinct CDR3 sequences, roughly an eighth of them appearing once. Material: PBMCs. The origin of the receptors is a human donor in good health (CMV status not recorded). Some clones in this sample may be carry-over from other donors' samples.

This clonotype occurred many times. This rearrangement joins TRBV2 to TRBJ2-2; perhaps TRBD2 as D (5 bases). The ends were cut back, 2 bases at V and 5 bases at J, with 6 bases in the middle. Germline CDR1 reads SNHLY; CDR2 reads FYNNEI. The length of the CDR3 is 13 residues. CDR3 nucleotides: TGTGCCAGCAGTGAAAGAGGGACCGGGGAGCTGTTTTTT. Translation gives CASSERGTGELFF.

A few counts support this clonotype. The rearrangement uses TRBV7-2 and TRBJ1-4; no firm D call. CDR3 length equals 14 residues. The V and J ends lost 2 bases and 3 bases respectively, with 7 bases between them. The germline V gene encodes CDR1 SGHTA and CDR2 FQGNSA. CDR3 residues: CASSLQLSNEKLFF. CDR3 nucleotide sequence: TGTGCCAGCAGCTTACAGCTTTCTAATGAAAAACTGTTTTTT.

Ten or more counts support this clonotype. This chain joins TRBV6-2 or TRBV6-3 and TRBJ2-7, with TRBD1 as a possible D gene (5 bases). V lost 5 bases and J lost 3, with 11 bases in between. This CDR3 is 13 amino acids long. Germline-derived CDR1 and CDR2 are MNHEY and SVGEGT. CDR3 sequence: CASSKQENYEQYF. CDR3 bases: TGTGCCAGCAGTAAACAGGAAAACTACGAGCAGTACTTC.

This clonotype has at least ten counts. The chain carries TRBV7-6 and TRBJ2-5; D gene unclear. Germline-derived CDR1 and CDR2 are SGHVS and FNYEAQ. Trimming pared 2 bases from V and 0 bases from J, leaving 10 bases between. The CDR3 has 15 residues. Here the CDR3 DNA reads TGTGCCAGCAGCTTATTAGGACGTGACCAAGAGACCCAGTACTTC. Translating it yields CASSLLGRDQETQYF.

This clonotype was seen ten or more times. The chain has TRBV4-1 and TRBJ1-1, with unresolved D. The germline CDR1 and CDR2 sequences are MGHRA and YSYEKL. The CDR3 extends over 15 amino acids. V lost 0 bases, J lost 1 base, and 9 bases lay in between. In nucleotides, the CDR3 is TGCGCCAGCAGCCAAGATCGGTTCAAGAACACTGAAGCTTTCTTT. Protein: CASSQDRFKNTEAFF.

This clonotype came up a few times. This chain uses TRBV6-6 with TRBJ1-5, with TRBD1 matching 7 bases. CDR3 length: 14 residues. The germline gives CDR1 MNHNY, CDR2 SVGAGI (reference sequence). V was clipped by 5 bases and J by 4 bases; unmatched bases: 5. Here the CDR3 DNA reads TGTGCCAGCAGTCGGGACAGTGAGAATCAGCCCCAGCATTTT. Protein sequence: CASSRDSENQPQHF.